A single sample gave rise to the 25 T cell receptor beta chains below, sequenced in a study of blood T cell repertoires in COVID-19. TCRdb keeps only in-frame clones here, not all; method: immunoSEQ multiplex PCR. The sample has roughly 300,000 clones; approximately 91% are singletons. Specimen: PBMCs or T cells enriched from blood (not recorded which). The receptors come from a woman in her forties with acute COVID-19.

The J gene is TRBJ2-3, the V gene TRBV7-3; TRBD2 agrees at 8 bases. Germline V gene lookup returns CDR1 SGHTA and CDR2 FQGTGA. This CDR3 contains 13 residues. The V segment lost 5 bases and the J segment 7 bases; nucleotides outside the gene matches: 5. CDR3 nucleotide sequence: TGTGCCAGCAGCCCGGGGGGGCCGAATACGCAGTATTTT. It translates to CASSPGGPNTQYF.

The chain joins TRBV30 to TRBJ2-7; tentatively, D is TRBD1 (6 bases). The length of the CDR3 is 11 residues. The V end lost 3 bases, the J end lost 4 bases, and 7 bases lay between the germline ends. Germline assignment: CDR1 GTSNPN and CDR2 SVGIG (reference sequence). The CDR3 DNA is TGTGCCTGGAGCGGACAGTACGAGCAGTACTTC. It specifies CAWSGQYEQYF.

V is TRBV10-3 and J is TRBJ1-5, with TRBD1 identical over 10 bases. Germline V gene data show CDR1 as ENHRY and CDR2 as SYGVKD. The CDR3 has 14 residues. Losses at the gene ends were 10 bases for V and 0 bases for J; bases not matched to a gene: 3. In DNA form, the CDR3 reads TGTGCCACAAGGGACAGGGGTAGCAATCAGCCCCAGCATTTT. It yields the protein CATRDRGSNQPQHF.

V is TRBV11-3 and J is TRBJ2-1; 12 bases map to TRBD1. J gave up 8 bases and V 5 bases, and 4 bases lay outside the gene matches. The CDR3 runs to 14 residues. Germline V gives CDR1 SGHNT, CDR2 YENEEA. This CDR3 is CASSLGTGGYEQFF. The CDR3 nucleotides read TGTGCCAGCAGCCTCGGGACAGGGGGCTATGAGCAGTTCTTC.

The rearrangement links TRBV6-5 to TRBJ2-1, with D unclear. This CDR3 spans 12 amino acids. Trimming removed 7 bases at V and 2 bases at J, with 6 bases between. Germline V gene sequence: CDR1 MNHEY, CDR2 SVGAGI. CDR3 in DNA: TGTGCCAGCACCCCCACCTACAATGAGCAGTTCTTC. Its translation: CASTPTYNEQFF.

The gene calls are TRBV2 and TRBJ1-2; 10 bases match TRBD1. CDR1 is SNHLY and CDR2 is FYNNEI in the germline V gene. The CDR3 loop spans 14 amino acids. Unmatched junction bases numbered 6, after V lost 7 bases and J lost 4 bases. The DNA for the CDR3 is TGTGCCAGCACCGCTGGACAGGGGGTCTATGGCTACACCTTC. Encoded protein: CASTAGQGVYGYTF.

The gene calls are TRBV18 and TRBJ2-3, with TRBD1 as a possible D gene (6 bases). CDR3 length: 13 amino acids. Trimming shortened V by 6 bases and J by 4 bases, and 11 bases separated the two germline ends. Per the germline V gene, CDR1 is KGHSH and CDR2 is LQKENI. CDR3 protein: CASSGAGADTQYF. The CDR3 DNA follows: TGTGCCAGCTCGGGAGCAGGGGCAGATACGCAGTATTTT.

The chain links TRBV5-1 to TRBJ1-2, with a possible D match to TRBD1 (5 bases). The CDR3 has 19 amino acids. Deletions cut 10 bases from V and 0 bases from J, with 31 bases between. Germline V CDR1 and CDR2: SGHRS, YFSETQ. For the CDR3, the DNA is TGCGCCTCGATGGGCGCAGCACAGGCGGTGAATGATCCTAACTATGGCTACACCTTC. Protein: CASMGAAQAVNDPNYGYTF.

The chain couples TRBV12-5 to TRBJ1-2; D unresolved. V dropped 4 bases and J dropped 4 bases, with 19 bases sitting between them. The germline gives CDR1 LGHNT, CDR2 FRNRAP. The CDR3 has 16 residues. The CDR3 protein is CASGSLLTEGIYGYTF. Written as DNA, the CDR3 is TGTGCTAGTGGTTCCCTATTGACGGAGGGAATCTATGGCTACACCTTC. The variable domain in full, completed from reference TRBV12-5 and TRBJ1-2, reads DARVTQTPRHKVTEMGQEVTMRCQPILGHNTVFWYRQTMMQGLELLAYFRNRAPLDDSGMPKDRFSAEMPDATLATLKIQPSEPRDSAVYFCASGSLLTEGIYGYTFGSGTRLTVV.

The J gene is TRBJ2-5, the V gene TRBV7-2; 8 nucleotides match TRBD1. The V segment lost 1 base and the J segment 7 bases; nucleotides outside the gene matches: 8. Germline-derived CDR1 and CDR2 are SGHTA and FQGNSA. The CDR3 extends over 15 amino acids. In nucleotides, the CDR3 is TGTGCCAGCAGCTTAGTAGGGGGGACAGGCGGGACCCAGTACTTC. It encodes CASSLVGGTGGTQYF.

The chain uses TRBV5-5 and TRBJ2-1, with 8 bases lining up with TRBD2. The CDR3 sequence is 17 residues long. The germline CDR1 and CDR2 sequences are SGHKS and YYEKEE (reference sequence). V was pared by 4 bases and J by 7 bases, with 16 bases of the junction left unmatched. CDR3 DNA sequence: TGTGCCAGCAGCGGACCACTAACGGGGGGGCACCGGAATGAGCAGTTCTTC. It specifies CASSGPLTGGHRNEQFF.

This clone has more than one count but fewer than ten. V usage is TRBV14 and J usage is TRBJ1-4; 9 bases align to TRBD1. The germline V gene encodes CDR1 SGHDN and CDR2 FVKESK. The CDR3 runs 15 residues. J lost 7 bases, V lost 3 bases, and 6 bases had no gene match. The CDR3 loop is CASSQAGTGSEKLFF. CDR3 nucleotide sequence: TGTGCCAGCAGCCAGGCCGGGACAGGGAGTGAAAAACTGTTTTTT.

This chain joins TRBV11-3 and TRBJ2-7, with D perhaps TRBD1 (8 bases). Germline lookup yields CDR1 SGHNT and CDR2 YENEEA. The V end lost 3 bases, the J end lost 5 bases, and 20 bases lay between the germline ends. The CDR3 is 16 amino acids. The CDR3: CASSLGDRGGDHEQYF. CDR3 sequence (DNA): TGTGCCAGCAGCTTGGGTGACAGGGGAGGGGATCACGAGCAGTACTTC.

The chain couples TRBV5-1 to TRBJ2-5; D might be TRBD2 (6 bases). The V and J ends lost 0 bases and 1 base respectively, with 13 bases between them. Germline V CDR1 and CDR2: SGHRS, YFSETQ. The CDR3 totals 16 residues. CDR3 in DNA: TGCGCCAGCAGCTTGGGGCCGGCGGGGATCCAAGAGACCCAGTACTTC. It encodes CASSLGPAGIQETQYF. Full variable domain (rest looked up from reference TRBV5-1 and TRBJ2-5): KAGVTQTPRYLIKTRGQQVTLSCSPISGHRSVSWYQQTPGQGLQFLFEYFSETQRNKGNFPGRFSGRQFSNSRSEMNVSTLELGDSALYLCASSLGPAGIQETQYFGPGTRLLVL.

This chain joins TRBV7-8 and TRBJ1-6; 7 bases match TRBD1. The trim removed 6 bases at V and 9 bases at J, leaving 8 bases unmatched. Germline V gene lookup returns CDR1 SGHVS and CDR2 FQNEAQ. This CDR3 has 14 residues. This CDR3 reads CASRSTGDSSPLHF. The CDR3 nucleotides are TGTGCCAGCAGGAGCACAGGGGACTCTTCACCCCTCCACTTT.

The rearrangement uses TRBV7-8 and TRBJ2-3, with D tentatively TRBD2 (5 bases). The CDR3 runs to 14 residues. CDR1 and CDR2 from the germline V gene are SGHVS and FQNEAQ. The V end was cut by 10 bases, the J end by 3 bases, with 17 bases between. CDR3 protein: CATSKGGWTDTQYF. The CDR3 coding sequence is TGTGCCACCTCCAAGGGCGGGTGGACAGATACGCAGTATTTT.

The CDR3 reads CASSIEGIGELFF. The CDR3 DNA follows: TGTGCCAGTAGTATTGAGGGCATCGGGGAGCTGTTTTTT. The chain couples TRBV19 to TRBJ2-2, with D perhaps TRBD2 (5 bases). This CDR3 comprises 13 residues. In germline, CDR1 is LNHDA, CDR2 SQIVND (reference sequence). Between the trimmed V and J ends, which lost 3 bases and 7 bases, there was a span of 9 bases.

This sequence joins TRBV18 and TRBJ1-2; 10 nucleotides agree with TRBD1. The CDR3 sequence is 15 residues long. J lost 4 bases, V lost 1 base, and 3 bases had no gene match. From germline, CDR1 is KGHSH and CDR2 LQKENI. CDR3 protein: CASSPLGTGVYGYTF. The CDR3, as DNA: TGTGCCAGCTCACCACTGGGGACAGGGGTCTATGGCTACACCTTC.

This CDR3 reads CATHSGSGANVLTF. Here the CDR3 DNA reads TGTGCCACCCATAGCGGGTCTGGGGCCAACGTCCTGACTTTC. The chain combines TRBV19 with TRBJ2-6; 7 nucleotides match TRBD2. CDR3 length equals 14 residues. With V trimmed by 10 bases and J by 1 base, 4 bases remained unmatched. Looked up from germline, CDR1 is LNHDA and CDR2 is SQIVND (reference sequence).

V gene TRBV15 combines with J gene TRBJ1-1, with D possibly TRBD1 on 6 matching bases. Trimming took off 4 bases at V and 0 bases at J, with 9 bases between the two ends. Germline V CDR1 and CDR2: LNHNV, YYDKDF (reference sequence). This CDR3 has 14 residues. The CDR3 sequence is CATSNRALNTEAFF. CDR3 in DNA: TGTGCCACCAGCAACAGGGCGTTGAACACTGAAGCTTTCTTT.

The chain links TRBV4-2 to TRBJ2-2, with TRBD1 matching 7 bases. Trimming took 4 bases from V and 5 from J; bases not matched to a gene: 7. Per germline, CDR1 LGHNA and CDR2 YNFKEQ. The CDR3 loop spans 15 amino acids. CDR3 sequence: CASSPGTAITGELFF. In DNA form, the CDR3 reads TGTGCCAGCAGCCCCGGGACAGCGATTACCGGGGAGCTGTTTTTT.

The V and J genes are TRBV30 and TRBJ2-7; weak D call: TRBD2 (6 bases). Per the germline V gene, CDR1 is GTSNPN and CDR2 is SVGIG (reference sequence). There are 14 residues in the CDR3. Trimming took off 3 bases at V and 3 bases at J, with 15 bases between the two ends. CDR3 loop: CAWSRRDLNYEQYF. The CDR3 DNA follows: TGTGCCTGGAGCCGACGGGACTTAAACTACGAGCAGTACTTC.

J is TRBJ2-5 and V is TRBV7-6; 16 nucleotides align to TRBD2. The CDR3 runs 17 residues. Germline CDR1 is SGHVS and CDR2 is FNYEAQ. V shed 5 bases and J 2 bases; nucleotides not matched to a gene: 5. The CDR3 reads CASSTGLAGGGQETQYF. The CDR3 nucleotides are TGTGCCAGCAGCACGGGACTAGCGGGGGGGGGACAAGAGACCCAGTACTTC.

The rearrangement uses TRBV7-8 and TRBJ1-4; D is unresolved. Germline V CDR1 and CDR2: SGHVS, FQNEAQ. There are 12 residues in the CDR3. V was shortened by 6 bases and J by 8 bases, with 10 bases between the two germline ends. The CDR3 region has the DNA TGTGCCAGCAGAGCATCGGGGGAAAAACTGTTTTTT. It encodes CASRASGEKLFF.

The V call is TRBV19, the J call TRBJ2-5, with 10 bases lining up with TRBD2. V lost 5 bases, J lost 4 bases, and 4 bases stayed unmatched. Germline V gene lookup returns CDR1 LNHDA and CDR2 SQIVND (reference sequence). The CDR3 has 14 residues. In DNA, the CDR3 is TGTGCCAGTAGTGAGCGGGGGGGATCAGAGACCCAGTACTTC. It specifies CASSERGGSETQYF.